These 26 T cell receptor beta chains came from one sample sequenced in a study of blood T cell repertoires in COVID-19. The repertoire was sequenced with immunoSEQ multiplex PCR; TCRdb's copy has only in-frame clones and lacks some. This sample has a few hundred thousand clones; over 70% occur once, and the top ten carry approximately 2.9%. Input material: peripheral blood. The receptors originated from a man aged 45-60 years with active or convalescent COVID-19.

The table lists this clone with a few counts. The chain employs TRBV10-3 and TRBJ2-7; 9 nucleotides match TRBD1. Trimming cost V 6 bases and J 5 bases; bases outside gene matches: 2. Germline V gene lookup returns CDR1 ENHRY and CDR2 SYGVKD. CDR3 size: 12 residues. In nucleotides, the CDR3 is TGTGCCATCAGACAGGGGGCGGACGAGCAGTACTTC. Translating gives CAIRQGADEQYF.

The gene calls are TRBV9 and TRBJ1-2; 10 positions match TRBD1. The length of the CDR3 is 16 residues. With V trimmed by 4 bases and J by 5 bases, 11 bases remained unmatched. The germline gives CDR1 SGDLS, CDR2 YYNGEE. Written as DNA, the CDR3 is TGTGCCAGCAGCCTCAATCCACCGGGACAGGGGTATGGCTACACCTTC. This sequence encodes CASSLNPPGQGYGYTF.

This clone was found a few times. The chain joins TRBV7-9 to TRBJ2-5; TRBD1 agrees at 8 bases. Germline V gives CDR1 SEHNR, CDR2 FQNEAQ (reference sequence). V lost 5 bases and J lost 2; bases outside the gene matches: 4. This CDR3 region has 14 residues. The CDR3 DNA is TGTGCCAGCAGCGACACAGGGGGACAAGAGACCCAGTACTTC. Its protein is CASSDTGGQETQYF.

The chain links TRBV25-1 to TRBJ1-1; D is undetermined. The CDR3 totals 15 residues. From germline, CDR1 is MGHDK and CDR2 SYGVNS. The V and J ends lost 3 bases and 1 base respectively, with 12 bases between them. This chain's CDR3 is CASSDPTTGNTEAFF. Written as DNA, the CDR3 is TGTGCCAGCAGTGACCCGACGACGGGGAACACTGAAGCTTTCTTT.

CDR3 in DNA: TGTGCCAGCAGCTTGGCCACCCGGGATTCACCCCTCCACTTT. The encoded protein is CASSLATRDSPLHF. The chain carries TRBV5-4 and TRBJ1-6; no definite D call. The CDR3 totals 14 residues. V lost 0 bases to trimming and J lost 8 bases, with 9 bases between them. Germline V gene data show CDR1 as SGHNT and CDR2 as YYREEE (reference sequence).

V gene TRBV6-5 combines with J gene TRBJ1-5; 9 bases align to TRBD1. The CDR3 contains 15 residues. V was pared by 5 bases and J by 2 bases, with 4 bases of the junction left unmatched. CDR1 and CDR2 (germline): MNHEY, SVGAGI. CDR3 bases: TGTGCCAGCAGTACCCGGGACAGGGGCAATCAGCCCCAGCATTTT. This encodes CASSTRDRGNQPQHF.

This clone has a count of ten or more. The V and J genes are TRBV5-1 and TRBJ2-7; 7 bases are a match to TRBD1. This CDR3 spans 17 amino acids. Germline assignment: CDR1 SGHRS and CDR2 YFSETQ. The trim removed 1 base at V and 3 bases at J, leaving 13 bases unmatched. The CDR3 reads CASSLPGQLALDYEQYF. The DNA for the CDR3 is TGCGCCAGCAGCTTGCCGGGACAGTTGGCTCTCGACTACGAGCAGTACTTC.

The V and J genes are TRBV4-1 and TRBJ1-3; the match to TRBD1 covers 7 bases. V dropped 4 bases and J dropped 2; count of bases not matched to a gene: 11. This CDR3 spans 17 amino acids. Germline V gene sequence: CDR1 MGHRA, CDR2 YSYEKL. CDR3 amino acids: CASSLTAGGLPGNTIYF. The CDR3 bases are TGCGCCAGCAGCCTCACGGCAGGGGGGCTCCCTGGAAACACCATATATTTT.

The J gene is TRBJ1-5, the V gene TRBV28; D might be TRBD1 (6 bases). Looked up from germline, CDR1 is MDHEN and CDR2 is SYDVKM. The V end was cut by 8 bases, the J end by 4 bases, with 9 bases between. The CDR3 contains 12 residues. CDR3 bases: TGTGCCAGCGTTACAGGGAATCAGCCCCAGCATTTT. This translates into CASVTGNQPQHF.

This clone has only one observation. CDR3 amino acids: CATQGTGREQYF. The DNA of the CDR3 is TGTGCCACCCAGGGGACAGGCCGCGAGCAGTACTTC. V gene TRBV2 combines with J gene TRBJ2-7, with 8 bases fitting TRBD1. Germline CDR1 is SNHLY and CDR2 is FYNNEI. V shed 10 bases and J 6 bases; nucleotides not matched to a gene: 8. CDR3 length: 12 residues.

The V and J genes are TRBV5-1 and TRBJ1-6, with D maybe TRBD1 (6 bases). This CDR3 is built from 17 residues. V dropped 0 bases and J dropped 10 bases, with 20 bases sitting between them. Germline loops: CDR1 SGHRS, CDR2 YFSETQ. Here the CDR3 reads CASSLARGGAGGSPLHF. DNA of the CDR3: TGCGCCAGCAGCTTGGCCAGAGGGGGGGCCGGGGGCTCACCCCTCCACTTT.

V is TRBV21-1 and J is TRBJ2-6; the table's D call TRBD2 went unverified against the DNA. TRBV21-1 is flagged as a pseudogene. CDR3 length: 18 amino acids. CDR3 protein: CASSKSPGEAAGANVLTF. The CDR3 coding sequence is TGTGCCAGCAGCAAGTCCCCCGGGGAGGCGGCTGGGGCCAACGTCCTGACTTTC.

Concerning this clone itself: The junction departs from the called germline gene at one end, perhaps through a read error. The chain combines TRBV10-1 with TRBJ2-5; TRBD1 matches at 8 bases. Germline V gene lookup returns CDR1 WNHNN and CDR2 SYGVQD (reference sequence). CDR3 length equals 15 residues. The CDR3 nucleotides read TGCGCCCGCAGCCGCCACAGGGGGACCCAAGAGACCCAGTACTTC. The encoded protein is CARSRHRGTQETQYF.

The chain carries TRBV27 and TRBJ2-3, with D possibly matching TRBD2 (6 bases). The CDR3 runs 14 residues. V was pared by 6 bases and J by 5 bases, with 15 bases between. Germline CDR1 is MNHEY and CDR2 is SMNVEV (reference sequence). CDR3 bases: TGTGCCAGCAGCAGACCAGTGGAGGGAGATACGCAGTATTTT. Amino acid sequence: CASSRPVEGDTQYF.

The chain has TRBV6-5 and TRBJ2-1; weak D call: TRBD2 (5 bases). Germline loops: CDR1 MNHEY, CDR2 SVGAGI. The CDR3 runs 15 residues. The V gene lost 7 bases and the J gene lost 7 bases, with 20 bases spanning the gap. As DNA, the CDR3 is TGTGCCAGCATCCACAGCGGTAAGGACGGGAATGAGCAGTTCTTC. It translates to CASIHSGKDGNEQFF.

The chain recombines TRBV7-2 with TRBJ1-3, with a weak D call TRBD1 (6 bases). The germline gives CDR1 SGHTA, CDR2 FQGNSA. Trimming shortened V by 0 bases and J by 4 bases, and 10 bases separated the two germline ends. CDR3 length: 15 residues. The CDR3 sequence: CASSLAVRGGNTIYF. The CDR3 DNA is TGTGCCAGCAGCTTAGCGGTCAGGGGAGGAAACACCATATATTTT. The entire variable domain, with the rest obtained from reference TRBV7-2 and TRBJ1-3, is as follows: GAGVSQSPSNKVTEKGKDVELRCDPISGHTALYWYRQSLGQGLEFLIYFQGNSAPDKSGLPSDRFSAERTGGSVSTLTIQRTQQEDSAVYLCASSLAVRGGNTIYFGEGSWLTVV.

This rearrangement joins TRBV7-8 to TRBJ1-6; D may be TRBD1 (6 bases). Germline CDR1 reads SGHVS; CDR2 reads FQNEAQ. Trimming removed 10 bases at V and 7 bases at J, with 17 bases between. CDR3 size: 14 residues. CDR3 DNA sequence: TGTGCCACCAATCGGGGACACCGGAATTCACCCCTCCACTTT. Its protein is CATNRGHRNSPLHF.

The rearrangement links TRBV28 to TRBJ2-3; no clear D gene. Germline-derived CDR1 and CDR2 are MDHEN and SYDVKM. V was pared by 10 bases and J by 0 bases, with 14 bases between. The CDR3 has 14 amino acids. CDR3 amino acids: CATGDDSSTDTQYF. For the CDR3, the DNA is TGTGCCACCGGTGACGACTCTAGCACAGATACGCAGTATTTT.

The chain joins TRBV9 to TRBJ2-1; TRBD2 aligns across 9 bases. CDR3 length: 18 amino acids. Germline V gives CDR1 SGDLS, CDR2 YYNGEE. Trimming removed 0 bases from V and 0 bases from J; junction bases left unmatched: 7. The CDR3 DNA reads TGTGCCAGCAGCGTAGAGGTGACGGGACTAGCCTCCTACAATGAGCAGTTCTTC. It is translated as CASSVEVTGLASYNEQFF. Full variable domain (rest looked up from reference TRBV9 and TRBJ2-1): DSGVTQTPKHLITATGQRVTLRCSPRSGDLSVYWYQQSLDQGLQFLIQYYNGEERAKGNILERFSAQQFPDLHSELNLSSLELGDSALYFCASSVEVTGLASYNEQFFGPGTRLTVL.

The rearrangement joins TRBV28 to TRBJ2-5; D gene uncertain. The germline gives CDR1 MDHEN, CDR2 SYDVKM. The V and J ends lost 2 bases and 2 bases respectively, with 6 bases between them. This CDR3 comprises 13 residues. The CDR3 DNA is TGTGCCAGCAGTTTAGAGGCTCAAGAGACCCAGTACTTC. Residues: CASSLEAQETQYF.

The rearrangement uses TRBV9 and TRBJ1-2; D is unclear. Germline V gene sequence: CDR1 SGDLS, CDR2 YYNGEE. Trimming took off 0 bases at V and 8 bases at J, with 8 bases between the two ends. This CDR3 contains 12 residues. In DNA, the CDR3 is TGTGCCAGCAGCGTAGGAGGGAAGGGCTACACCTTC. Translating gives CASSVGGKGYTF.

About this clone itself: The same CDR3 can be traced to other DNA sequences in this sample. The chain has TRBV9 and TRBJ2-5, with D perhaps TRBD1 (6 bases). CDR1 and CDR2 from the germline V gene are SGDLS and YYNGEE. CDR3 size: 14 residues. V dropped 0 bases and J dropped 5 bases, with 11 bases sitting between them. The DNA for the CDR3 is TGTGCCAGCAGCGTAGAAGGGGGTGGGGAGACCCAGTACTTC. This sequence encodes CASSVEGGGETQYF.

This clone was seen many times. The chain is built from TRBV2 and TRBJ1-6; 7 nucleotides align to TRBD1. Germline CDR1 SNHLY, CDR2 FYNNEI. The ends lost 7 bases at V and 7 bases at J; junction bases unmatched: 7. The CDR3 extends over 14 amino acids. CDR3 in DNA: TGTGCCAGCATTACGGACAGGCAAAATTCACCCCTCCACTTT. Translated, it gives CASITDRQNSPLHF.

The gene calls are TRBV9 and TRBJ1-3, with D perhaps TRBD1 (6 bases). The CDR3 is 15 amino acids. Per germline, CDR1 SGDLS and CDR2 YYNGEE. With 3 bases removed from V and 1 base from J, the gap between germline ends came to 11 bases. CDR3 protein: CASSGTGNSGNTIYF. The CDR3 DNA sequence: TGTGCCAGCAGCGGAACAGGGAATTCTGGAAACACCATATATTTT.

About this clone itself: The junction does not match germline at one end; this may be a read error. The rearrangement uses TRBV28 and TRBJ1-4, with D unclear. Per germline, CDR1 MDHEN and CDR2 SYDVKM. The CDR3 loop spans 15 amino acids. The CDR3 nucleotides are TGTGCCAGCACTTTATTTGGGCCAGGAGGTGAAAAACTGTTTTTT. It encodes CASTLFGPGGEKLFF.

Written as DNA, the CDR3 is TGCGCCAGCAGCGGCGGAGGAGACAGGGATATGTCCTACGAGCAGTACTTC. It translates to CASSGGGDRDMSYEQYF. The V call is TRBV5-1, the J call TRBJ2-7; the match to TRBD1 covers 7 bases. The CDR3 covers 17 residues. Germline V lookup: CDR1 SGHRS, CDR2 YFSETQ. V lost 4 bases and J lost 1; bases outside the gene matches: 14.